These 24 T cell receptor beta chains originate from one sample sequenced in a study of blood T cell repertoires in COVID-19. The protocol was immunoSEQ multiplex PCR, while the TCRdb copy is restricted to in-frame clones and leaves out a portion. The data contain more than 65,000 clones, around three quarters of them singletons. Sequenced sample: peripheral blood. The source is a man aged 55 to 70 with acute or convalescent COVID-19.

A word on this clone: Other DNA sequences within the sample encode an identical CDR3. The CDR3 loop reads CASSLRGNQPQHF. DNA of the CDR3: TGTGCCAGCAGCTTACGGGGGAATCAGCCCCAGCATTTT. The chain couples TRBV7-8 to TRBJ1-5; D is possibly TRBD1 (5 bases). Per germline, CDR1 SGHVS and CDR2 FQNEAQ. V was cut by 2 bases and J by 4 bases, with 6 bases left in between. CDR3 length: 13 amino acids.

This sequence joins TRBV14 and TRBJ1-4; D is unclear. CDR3 length: 15 amino acids. The germline V gene encodes CDR1 SGHDN and CDR2 FVKESK. V was shortened by 3 bases and J by 7 bases, with 15 bases between the two germline ends. The DNA of the CDR3 is TGTGCCAGCAGCCACGGAGAACTGGGAGGTGAAAAACTGTTTTTT. Translation: CASSHGELGGEKLFF.

The rearrangement links TRBV7-9 to TRBJ2-2; possibly TRBD1 for D (6 bases). This CDR3 region has 17 residues. The V gene lost 5 bases and the J gene lost 0 bases, with 16 bases spanning the gap. Germline CDR1 and CDR2: SEHNR and FQNEAQ (reference sequence). The CDR3 spells CASSKTGFPANTGELFF. CDR3 bases: TGTGCCAGCAGCAAGACAGGTTTCCCCGCGAACACCGGGGAGCTGTTTTTT.

V is TRBV23-1 and J is TRBJ1-1; 7 bases are shared with TRBD1. TRBV23-1 is an open reading frame, and its role is uncertain. Unmatched junction bases numbered 3, after V lost 8 bases and J lost 0 bases. The CDR3 totals 13 residues. CDR3 in amino acids: CASPQGMNTEAFF. CDR3 in DNA: TGCGCCAGCCCACAGGGGATGAACACTGAAGCTTTCTTT.

The sample holds one count of this clone. V gene TRBV5-6 combines with J gene TRBJ1-2, with a possible D match to TRBD1 (5 bases). V was clipped by 2 bases and J by 4 bases, with 9 bases between them. The CDR3 extends over 13 amino acids. The germline V gene has CDR1 SGHDT and CDR2 YYEEEE. Written as DNA, the CDR3 is TGTGCCAGCAGCTTATGGGGCGGCTATGGCTACACCTTC. Its translation is CASSLWGGYGYTF.

CDR3 sequence: CASSIDIPGSNYGYTF. The DNA for the CDR3 is TGTGCCAGTAGTATAGATATCCCGGGGAGCAACTATGGCTACACCTTC. This chain joins TRBV19 and TRBJ1-2, with D unresolved. Trimming removed 0 bases at V and 2 bases at J, with 13 bases between. Germline CDR1 and CDR2: LNHDA and SQIVND (reference sequence). This CDR3 is built from 16 residues.

This rearrangement joins TRBV27 to TRBJ2-7; the D gene is possibly TRBD2 (5 bases). This CDR3 region has 14 residues. Trimming cost V 8 bases and J 1 base, with 15 bases left between them. CDR1 and CDR2 from the germline V gene are MNHEY and SMNVEV (reference sequence). The CDR3 protein is CASRIGLLSYEQYF. CDR3 DNA sequence: TGTGCCAGCCGTATCGGACTGCTATCCTACGAGCAGTACTTC.

This sequence joins TRBV27 and TRBJ2-7; 10 nucleotides align to TRBD1. The V gene's germline CDR1 is MNHEY and CDR2 SMNVEV (reference sequence). The CDR3 consists of 15 residues. After removal of 6 bases from V and 1 base from J, the junction contained 6 bases not matched to a gene. The CDR3 is CASSRPGQGSYEQYF. Here the CDR3 DNA reads TGTGCCAGCAGCCGACCGGGACAGGGGTCCTACGAGCAGTACTTC.

This clone has a handful of counts. V is TRBV7-9 and J is TRBJ1-1; D is possibly TRBD1 (5 bases). Germline V gene sequence: CDR1 SEHNR, CDR2 FQNEAQ (reference sequence). V was cut by 5 bases and J by 1 base, with 8 bases left in between. This CDR3 is built from 13 residues. In DNA, the CDR3 is TGTGCCAGCAGCCAGACAGAGAACACTGAAGCTTTCTTT. Its protein product is CASSQTENTEAFF. Full variable domain (rest looked up from reference TRBV7-9 and TRBJ1-1): DTGVSQNPRHKITKRGQNVTFRCDPISEHNRLYWYRQTLGQGPEFLTYFQNEAQLEKSRLLSDRFSAERPKGSFSTLEIQRTEQGDSAMYLCASSQTENTEAFFGQGTRLTVV.

This clone occurred once. The J gene is TRBJ1-2, the V gene TRBV6-2 or TRBV6-3, with TRBD1 identical over 7 bases. The V gene's germline CDR1 is MNHEY and CDR2 SVGEGT. The ends lost 4 bases at V and 4 bases at J; junction bases unmatched: 12. The CDR3 runs to 16 residues. The CDR3 DNA reads as TGTGCCAGCAGTTCAGACAGGGTCGAGTACAGCTATGGCTACACCTTC. Protein product: CASSSDRVEYSYGYTF.

There are a few counts of this clone. The chain has TRBV7-2 and TRBJ2-7; D possibly corresponds to TRBD2 (6 bases). In germline, CDR1 is SGHTA, CDR2 FQGNSA. The CDR3 consists of 16 residues. Trimming pared 1 base from V and 3 bases from J, leaving 16 bases between. The CDR3, as DNA: TGTGCCAGCAGCTTAGGGCGGCCACCGCGGGGCTACGAGCAGTACTTC. It encodes CASSLGRPPRGYEQYF.

The chain uses TRBV5-1 and TRBJ1-5; D perhaps matches TRBD1 (6 bases). In germline, CDR1 is SGHRS, CDR2 YFSETQ. CDR3 size: 17 residues. V was clipped by 0 bases and J by 7 bases, with 20 bases between them. The CDR3 region is CASSLDRTAPGDQPQHF. CDR3 nucleotides: TGCGCCAGCAGCTTGGACCGCACGGCTCCAGGGGACCAGCCCCAGCATTTT.

The chain links TRBV30 to TRBJ2-3, with TRBD2 matching over 7 bases. This CDR3 region has 16 residues. The V gene end was trimmed by 2 bases and the J gene end by 0 bases; junction bases not matched to a gene: 8. Germline V gene lookup returns CDR1 GTSNPN and CDR2 SVGIG (reference sequence). CDR3: CAWSPPSGVSTDTQYF. The CDR3 coding sequence is TGTGCCTGGAGTCCGCCTAGCGGCGTTAGCACAGATACGCAGTATTTT.

This clone was found a few times. The V gene is TRBV7-9, the J gene TRBJ1-5, with 7 bases that match TRBD1. This CDR3 spans 15 amino acids. Germline assignment: CDR1 SEHNR and CDR2 FQNEAQ (reference sequence). V gave up 5 bases and J gave up 0 bases; unmatched junction bases: 4. The CDR3 protein is CASSPQGSSNQPQHF. Written as DNA, the CDR3 is TGTGCCAGCAGCCCACAGGGGTCTAGCAATCAGCCCCAGCATTTT.

This clone was seen only once. The rearrangement links TRBV13 to TRBJ2-2; 7 bases match TRBD2. The germline gives CDR1 PRHDT, CDR2 FYEKMQ (reference sequence). CDR3 length equals 14 residues. Unmatched junction bases numbered 3, after V lost 2 bases and J lost 6 bases. DNA for the CDR3: TGTGCCAGCAGCTTAAGCGGGGTGCCCGGGGAGCTGTTTTTT. It yields the protein CASSLSGVPGELFF.

Only a few counts were recorded for this clone. The V call is TRBV4-1, the J call TRBJ2-3, with a weak D call TRBD1 (5 bases). Trimming pared 10 bases from V and 2 bases from J, leaving 16 bases between. Germline CDR1 and CDR2: MGHRA and YSYEKL. This CDR3 region has 14 residues. The CDR3 here is CATRDRGPTDTQYF. CDR3 sequence (DNA): TGCGCCACCAGAGACAGAGGCCCCACAGATACGCAGTATTTT.

This clone was counted at least ten times. The chain joins TRBV7-9 to TRBJ1-5, with D possibly matching TRBD1 (6 bases). This CDR3 spans 16 amino acids. Trimming cost V 6 bases and J 4 bases, with 19 bases left between them. The germline V gene encodes CDR1 SEHNR and CDR2 FQNEAQ (reference sequence). CDR3 region: CASSLEGDPINQPQHF. CDR3 nucleotides: TGTGCCAGCAGTCTCGAGGGGGATCCTATTAATCAGCCCCAGCATTTT. The complete variable domain, with remaining parts taken from reference TRBV7-9 and TRBJ1-5, reads DTGVSQNPRHKITKRGQNVTFRCDPISEHNRLYWYRQTLGQGPEFLTYFQNEAQLEKSRLLSDRFSAERPKGSFSTLEIQRTEQGDSAMYLCASSLEGDPINQPQHFGDGTRLSIL.

The V and J genes are TRBV7-2 and TRBJ2-1; no firm D call. The V end lost 1 base, the J end lost 1 base, and 20 bases lay between the germline ends. The CDR3 consists of 19 residues. The germline V gene has CDR1 SGHTA and CDR2 FQGNSA. The CDR3 loop reads CASSLESVMSSRSYNEQFF. The CDR3 DNA follows: TGTGCCAGCAGCTTAGAGTCGGTTATGAGTTCACGATCCTACAATGAGCAGTTCTTC.

In its sample, this clone was seen a few times. The J gene is TRBJ2-5, the V gene TRBV2; D perhaps matches TRBD1 (5 bases). The CDR3 has 14 residues. The germline gives CDR1 SNHLY, CDR2 FYNNEI. V lost 4 bases, J lost 0 bases, and 9 bases lay in between. This CDR3 is CASSVQGYQETQYF. Here the CDR3 DNA reads TGTGCCAGCAGTGTTCAGGGATACCAAGAGACCCAGTACTTC.

This chain links TRBV7-2 with TRBJ2-7; D uncertain. Germline V CDR1 and CDR2: SGHTA, FQGNSA. The CDR3 contains 14 residues. V was cut by 2 bases and J by 1 base, with 9 bases left in between. The CDR3 sequence: CASSLSFGSYEQYF. CDR3 coding DNA: TGTGCCAGCAGCTTAAGCTTTGGTTCCTACGAGCAGTACTTC.

The V and J genes are TRBV29-1 and TRBJ1-4; 11 bases match TRBD1. CDR1 and CDR2 from the germline V gene are SQVTM and ANQGSEA. V was pared by 4 bases and J by 5 bases, with 3 bases of the junction left unmatched. The CDR3 length is 14 residues. CDR3: CSVVWDRGNEKLFF. The CDR3 region has the DNA TGCAGCGTTGTTTGGGACAGGGGGAATGAAAAACTGTTTTTT. The whole variable domain, remainder taken from reference TRBV29-1 and TRBJ1-4, is SAVISQKPSRDICQRGTSLTIQCQVDSQVTMMFWYRQQPGQSLTLIATANQGSEATYESGFVIDKFPISRPNLTFSTLTVSNMSPEDSSIYLCSVVWDRGNEKLFFGSGTQLSVL.

The rearrangement links TRBV7-6 to TRBJ1-2; 11 bases match TRBD1. The V and J ends lost 0 bases and 7 bases, in that order; junction bases with no gene match: 7. Germline-derived CDR1 and CDR2 are SGHVS and FNYEAQ. The CDR3 totals 16 residues. The CDR3 bases are TGTGCCAGCAGCTTAGCAGGAGGACAGGGGGCGCCTGGCTACACCTTC. Translated, it gives CASSLAGGQGAPGYTF.

This clone has only one observation. The rearrangement links TRBV29-1 to TRBJ1-1, with 8 bases aligning to TRBD1. This CDR3 region has 12 residues. The germline V gene has CDR1 SQVTM and CDR2 ANQGSEA. V was pared by 5 bases and J by 7 bases, with 6 bases of the junction left unmatched. Here the CDR3 reads CSVTPGQDEAFF. The CDR3 nucleotides read TGCAGCGTTACACCGGGACAGGATGAAGCTTTCTTT.

The count of this clone is one. This chain connects TRBV7-2 to TRBJ1-1; 8 bases agree with TRBD1. The CDR3 has 14 residues. J gave up 1 base and V 6 bases, and 4 bases lay outside the gene matches. Germline V gene data show CDR1 as SGHTA and CDR2 as FQGNSA. Here the CDR3 DNA reads TGTGCCAGCAGGAGGACAGGGACGAACACTGAAGCTTTCTTT. This translates into CASRRTGTNTEAFF.